Following are 18 T cell receptor beta chains from one sample sequenced in a study of CD8+CD57+ T cells in acquired aplastic anemia. For CDR3 and TCR beta VDJ profiling, genomic DNA was the template used. MiXCR was run by TCRdb on the reads, yielding one entry per CDR3 protein. The repertoire holds some 200,000 distinct CDR3 sequences, with more than 45% as singletons. The patients chosen for sequencing had shown expansion of CD8+CD57+ cells (detected by flow cytometry). The sample taken for sequencing was sorted CD4+, CD8+, or CD8+CD57+ T cells (not recorded which) from PBMCs. Receptors were obtained from a human donor with aplastic anemia.

V gene TRBV2 combines with J gene TRBJ2-1; TRBD2 agrees at 9 bases. The CDR3 extends over 15 amino acids. J gave up 7 bases and V 6 bases, and 10 bases lay outside the gene matches. Germline CDR1 is SNHLY and CDR2 is FYNNEI. The DNA for the CDR3 is TGTGCCAGCAGGAGGGAGCTAGCGGGAAGGAATGAGCAGTTCTTC. Translation: CASRRELAGRNEQFF.

There are a few counts of this clonotype. The chain employs TRBV19 and TRBJ2-1; 7 bases line up with TRBD2. Unmatched junction bases numbered 7, after V lost 3 bases and J lost 5 bases. This CDR3 spans 15 amino acids. Germline CDR1 LNHDA, CDR2 SQIVND (reference sequence). The DNA for the CDR3 is TGTGCCAGTAGTATCTGGCTAGCGGAAAACAATGAGCAGTTCTTC. Its translation: CASSIWLAENNEQFF.

This clonotype was detected a few times. V usage is TRBV19 and J usage is TRBJ1-5; unclear D gene. Trimming left V 4 bases short and J 4 bases short, with 8 bases between. The CDR3 is made up of 13 amino acids. Germline CDR1 reads LNHDA; CDR2 reads SQIVND (reference sequence). CDR3 sequence reads: CASSNSGNQPQHF. Written as DNA, the CDR3 is TGTGCCAGTAGTAATTCCGGGAATCAGCCCCAGCATTTT.

This clonotype was observed many times. This chain connects TRBV7-2 to TRBJ2-7; D is unclear. CDR3 size: 14 residues. CDR1 and CDR2 from the germline V gene are SGHTA and FQGNSA. V was pared by 5 bases and J by 0 bases, with 11 bases between. CDR3 bases: TGTGCCAGCAGCCCTAATTGGAGCTCCTACGAGCAGTACTTC. Protein: CASSPNWSSYEQYF.

The CDR3 DNA sequence: TGCGCCAGCAGCCGAAGCGGGGCGAGCACAGATACGCAGTATTTT. Translating it yields CASSRSGASTDTQYF. The chain combines TRBV4-1 with TRBJ2-3, with 7 bases lining up with TRBD2. Germline V lookup: CDR1 MGHRA, CDR2 YSYEKL. The CDR3 spans 15 residues. V was clipped by 4 bases and J by 0 bases; unmatched bases: 4.

This clonotype was counted only a few times. The chain couples TRBV4-3 to TRBJ2-5, with TRBD1 as a possible D gene (6 bases). CDR3 length equals 14 residues. Between the trimmed V and J ends, which lost 4 bases and 0 bases, there was a span of 9 bases. Germline V lookup: CDR1 LGHNA, CDR2 YSLEER. CDR3 amino acids: CASSPGQHQETQYF. CDR3 DNA: TGCGCCAGCAGCCCCGGACAGCACCAAGAGACCCAGTACTTC.

The J gene is TRBJ2-2, the V gene TRBV2, with a tentative D call TRBD2 (5 bases). The CDR3 extends over 14 amino acids. Trimming stripped 5 bases from V and 6 bases from J, with 13 bases between. Germline V gene data show CDR1 as SNHLY and CDR2 as FYNNEI. In nucleotides, the CDR3 is TGTGCCAGCAGTTCAGCGGTACGCGCCGGGGAGCTGTTTTTT. It yields the protein CASSSAVRAGELFF. The full variable domain, completed using reference TRBV2 and TRBJ2-2, is EPEVTQTPSHQVTQMGQEVILRCVPISNHLYFYWYRQILGQKVEFLVSFYNNEISEKSEIFDDQFSVERPDGSNFTLKIRSTKLEDSAMYFCASSSAVRAGELFFGEGSRLTVL.

About this clonotype itself: An end of the junction differs from the germline gene, which may be a read error. The chain uses TRBV7-8 and TRBJ2-2; D is possibly TRBD1 (6 bases). The CDR3 runs to 14 residues. CDR1 and CDR2 from the germline V gene are SGHVS and FQNEAQ. The CDR3 DNA sequence: TGTGCCAGCAGCTCCCACAGGGTAGCCGGGGCGCTGTTTTTT. Protein: CASSSHRVAGALFF. The variable domain in full, completed from reference TRBV7-8 and TRBJ2-2, reads GAGVSQSPRYKVAKRGQDVALRCDPISGHVSLFWYQQALGQGPEFLTYFQNEAQLDKSGLPSDRFFAERPEGSVSTLKIQRTQQEDSAVYLCASSSHRVAGALFFGEGSRLTVL.

This clonotype occurred once. V and J are TRBV7-3 and TRBJ2-1; 11 nucleotides align to TRBD2. The CDR3 runs to 15 residues. Per the germline V gene, CDR1 is SGHTA and CDR2 is FQGTGA. The junction had 7 bases not matched to a gene; V was cut back by 8 bases and J by 4 bases. This chain's CDR3 is CASSFSGGEYNEQFF. As DNA, the CDR3 is TGTGCCAGCTCATTTAGCGGGGGGGAGTACAATGAGCAGTTCTTC. Full variable domain (remainder filled in from reference TRBV7-3 and TRBJ2-1): GAGVSQTPSNKVTEKGKYVELRCDPISGHTALYWYRQSLGQGPEFLIYFQGTGAADDSGLPNDRFFAVRPEGSVSTLKIQRTERGDSAVYLCASSFSGGEYNEQFFGPGTRLTVL.

The chain employs TRBV6-2 or TRBV6-3 and TRBJ2-1, with a weak D call TRBD2 (5 bases). The V gene's germline CDR1 is MNHEY and CDR2 SVGEGT. The ends were cut back, 4 bases at V and 2 bases at J, with 12 bases in the middle. The CDR3 consists of 15 residues. DNA for the CDR3: TGTGCCAGCAGTTTTGAGGCGGGTGCCTACAATGAGCAGTTCTTC. Translation gives CASSFEAGAYNEQFF.

V usage is TRBV10-1 and J usage is TRBJ1-1; a weak D match, TRBD1 (5 bases). The germline CDR1 and CDR2 sequences are WNHNN and SYGVQD (reference sequence). The CDR3 consists of 14 residues. V lost 1 base and J 4 bases, leaving 10 bases between the germline ends. The CDR3 protein is CASSELQAGTEAFF. The CDR3 DNA is TGCGCCAGCAGTGAGTTACAGGCGGGCACTGAAGCTTTCTTT.

This clonotype was recorded once. This chain links TRBV5-4 with TRBJ1-1, with 7 nucleotides matching TRBD1. Losses at the gene ends were 0 bases for V and 7 bases for J; bases not matched to a gene: 9. Germline CDR1 and CDR2: SGHNT and YYREEE (reference sequence). The CDR3 loop spans 15 amino acids. CDR3 region: CASSLVQQGRSEAFF. The CDR3 coding sequence is TGTGCCAGCAGCTTGGTCCAACAGGGGCGGAGTGAAGCTTTCTTT. Filled out from reference TRBV5-4 and TRBJ1-1, the complete variable domain reads ETGVTQSPTHLIKTRGQQVTLRCSSQSGHNTVSWYQQALGQGPQFIFQYYREEENGRGNFPPRFSGLQFPNYSSELNVNALELDDSALYLCASSLVQQGRSEAFFGQGTRLTVV.

The genes are TRBV15 and TRBJ2-6; maybe TRBD2 (5 bases). Germline V gene sequence: CDR1 LNHNV, CDR2 YYDKDF (reference sequence). The CDR3 has 16 residues. Trimming shortened V by 0 bases and J by 4 bases, and 10 bases separated the two germline ends. Here the CDR3 DNA reads TGTGCCACCAGCAGAGAGAGGGCGCGAGGGGCCAACGTCCTGACTTTC. It codes for CATSRERARGANVLTF.

About this clonotype: This may be a read error: a much more frequent sequence differs by one nucleotide. V is TRBV12-3 or TRBV12-4 and J is TRBJ2-1; 11 bases map to TRBD1. The CDR3 runs to 14 residues. The junction had 11 bases not matched to a gene; V was cut back by 7 bases and J by 12 bases. Here the CDR3 reads CASTLRTGGSGQFF. For the CDR3, the DNA is TGTGCCAGCACCTTACGGACAGGGGGCAGTGGGCAGTTCTTC.

This sequence joins TRBV20-1 and TRBJ2-7, with 11 bases lining up with TRBD2. Losses at the gene ends were 4 bases for V and 3 bases for J; bases not matched to a gene: 5. This CDR3 is 14 amino acids long. Per the germline V gene, CDR1 is DFQATT and CDR2 is SNEGSKA (reference sequence). DNA for the CDR3: TGCAGTGCTAACCAACTAGCGGGGGTCTACGAGCAGTACTTC. It encodes CSANQLAGVYEQYF.

This clonotype was observed a few times. The chain couples TRBV24-1 to TRBJ1-1; D uncertain. This CDR3 spans 13 amino acids. V shed 9 bases and J shed 0 bases, with 10 bases lying between them. The V gene's germline CDR1 is KGHDR and CDR2 SFDVKD. The CDR3 spells CATQDGMNTEAFF. The CDR3 DNA follows: TGTGCCACCCAGGACGGCATGAACACTGAAGCTTTCTTT.

The rearrangement uses TRBV6-5 and TRBJ2-5; D unresolved. The CDR3 contains 15 residues. Trimming took 8 bases from V and 0 from J, leaving 16 bases between them. Germline V lookup: CDR1 MNHEY, CDR2 SVGAGI. CDR3 coding DNA: TGTGCCAGCGGGCCCCTATCGGGCAACCAAGAGACCCAGTACTTC. Translating gives CASGPLSGNQETQYF.

V usage is TRBV20-1 and J usage is TRBJ1-1; the match to TRBD1 covers 12 bases. Germline values: CDR1 DFQATT, CDR2 SNEGSKA (reference sequence). The CDR3 totals 16 residues. V was clipped by 5 bases and J by 5 bases; unmatched bases: 12. CDR3 residues: CSAHPGTGGRGTEAFF. The CDR3 bases are TGCAGTGCTCACCCCGGGACAGGGGGCCGAGGGACTGAAGCTTTCTTT.